This T cell receptor beta chain was recorded in a study of CD8 T cells in ankylosing spondylitis (dated by TCRdb to 2017 to 2019). General notes on the study: To find TCR variants linked to disease, the study profiled T cell receptor beta repertoires in ankylosing spondylitis patients and healthy donors. In total, the full study cohort was made up of about 110 healthy donors and 25 ankylosing spondylitis patients. Peripheral blood was sampled, and synovial fluid was also collected from ankylosing spondylitis patients.

Sequencing instrument: Illumina HiSeq 2500. Quantitative 5'-RACE with molecular barcodes was used to prepare TCR beta libraries. On the authors' methods: A new computational method based on a probabilistic model of VDJ rearrangement was used to identify disease-linked TCR variants. TCRdb handled the public reads itself, with Q25 trimming in fastp and clone calling in MiXCR, and kept productive beta chains. All rows with the same CDR3 protein become a single entry with the most common DNA and genes. These V and J calls are TCRdb output, not the study's own analysis. In this sample the table shows under 250,000 distinct CDR3 sequences, 32% of which occur a single time. Roughly 4.2% of the sample belongs to the ten largest clones. Comment on this clonotype: Its antigen is still unknown. A junction end diverges from the germline sequence, so it may reflect a read error.

What the research found in general, with its limitations: Some motif variants were previously reported in synovial fluid and blood of reactive arthritis patients, suggesting common disease-initiation mechanisms. Significant enrichment of the disease-linked clones was reported in matched synovial fluid samples from ankylosing spondylitis patients. Blood from ankylosing spondylitis patients appeared to be characterized by a TCR beta motif made up of several highly homologous amino acid variants. The disease-linked clones showed a CD8+ phenotype and occurred at relatively low frequencies in peripheral blood.

Counted from cysteine to phenylalanine, this CDR3 has 17 amino acids. The entry retains the CDR3 DNA only, 51 bases that are in frame from base 1. Reading the germline V gene (reference sequence) gives CDR1 LGHDT and CDR2 YNNKEL. This TCR derives from a male donor with ankylosing spondylitis or in good health (not recorded which). This chain is built from TRBV3-1 and TRBJ2-6, with TRBD1 perhaps the D gene, on 5 matching bases. The sequenced material came from blood, either unsorted or a sorted T cell fraction (not recorded which). In nucleotides, the sequence is TGTGCCAGCAGCCAAGAGGTTGATTCCTCTGGGGCCAACGGCCTGACTTTC. This yields the protein CASSQEVDSSGANGLTF.